This T cell receptor (beta chain) is drawn from a study of pediatric ulcerative colitis. Repertoires were generated with immunoSEQ multiplex PCR, while TCRdb's copy carries only in-frame clones and drops some. This table holds 44,000 or so clones, around 81% found once. During colonoscopy, one to two rectal pinch biopsies were collected. Trimming stripped 10 bases from V and 3 bases from J, with 15 bases between. Germline values: CDR1 ENHRY, CDR2 SYGVKD. The CDR3 runs 13 residues. V usage is TRBV10-3 and J usage is TRBJ1-2, with D unresolved. Sequences were obtained from gut tissue. The source is a girl under 18 with moderate ulcerative colitis. The CDR3 here is CASATGFDYGYTF. In nucleotides, the CDR3 is TGTGCCAGCGCCACGGGGTTTGACTATGGCTACACCTTC.